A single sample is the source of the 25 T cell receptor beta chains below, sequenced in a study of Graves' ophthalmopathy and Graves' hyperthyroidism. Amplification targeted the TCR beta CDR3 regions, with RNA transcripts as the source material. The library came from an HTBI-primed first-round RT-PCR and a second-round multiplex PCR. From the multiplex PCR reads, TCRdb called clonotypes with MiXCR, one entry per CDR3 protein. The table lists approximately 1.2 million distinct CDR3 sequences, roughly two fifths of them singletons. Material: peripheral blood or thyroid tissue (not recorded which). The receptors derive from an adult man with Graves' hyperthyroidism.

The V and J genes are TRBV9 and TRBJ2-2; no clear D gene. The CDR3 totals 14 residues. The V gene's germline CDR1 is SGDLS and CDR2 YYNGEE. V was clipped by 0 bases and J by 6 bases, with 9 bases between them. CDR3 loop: CASSVGGSAGELFF. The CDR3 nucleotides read TGTGCCAGCAGCGTAGGTGGTTCTGCCGGGGAGCTGTTTTTT.

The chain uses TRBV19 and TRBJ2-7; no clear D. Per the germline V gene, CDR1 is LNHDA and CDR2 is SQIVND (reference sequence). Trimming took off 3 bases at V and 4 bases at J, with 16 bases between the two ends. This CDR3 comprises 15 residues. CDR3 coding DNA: TGTGCCAGTAGTATCGCCTCGGACCTCGGGTACGAGCAGTACTTC. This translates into CASSIASDLGYEQYF.

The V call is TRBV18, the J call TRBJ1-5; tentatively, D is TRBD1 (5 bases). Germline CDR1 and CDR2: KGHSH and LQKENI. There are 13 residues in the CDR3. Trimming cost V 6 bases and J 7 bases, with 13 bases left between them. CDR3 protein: CASSPGLKQPQHF. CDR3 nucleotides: TGTGCCAGCTCCCCGGGACTCAAGCAGCCCCAGCATTTT.

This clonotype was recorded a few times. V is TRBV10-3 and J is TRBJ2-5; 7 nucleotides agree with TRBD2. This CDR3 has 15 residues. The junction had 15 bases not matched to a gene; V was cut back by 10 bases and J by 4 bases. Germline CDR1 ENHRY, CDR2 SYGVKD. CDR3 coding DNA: TGTGCCAGCAGCTATACTACTTTAGCGGGAGAGACCCAGTACTTC. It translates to CASSYTTLAGETQYF.

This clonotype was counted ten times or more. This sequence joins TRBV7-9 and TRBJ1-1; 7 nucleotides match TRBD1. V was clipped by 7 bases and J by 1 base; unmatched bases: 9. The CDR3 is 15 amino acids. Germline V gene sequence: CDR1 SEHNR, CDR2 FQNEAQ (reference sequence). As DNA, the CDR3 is TGTGCCAGCACTTTCTCCGGGACAGCGAACACTGAAGCTTTCTTT. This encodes CASTFSGTANTEAFF.

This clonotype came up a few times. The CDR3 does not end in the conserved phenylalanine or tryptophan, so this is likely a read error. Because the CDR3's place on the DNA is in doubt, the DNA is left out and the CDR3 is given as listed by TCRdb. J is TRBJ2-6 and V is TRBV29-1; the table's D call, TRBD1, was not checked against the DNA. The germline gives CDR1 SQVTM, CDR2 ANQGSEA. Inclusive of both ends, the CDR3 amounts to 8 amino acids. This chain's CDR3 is CSARSRGQ.

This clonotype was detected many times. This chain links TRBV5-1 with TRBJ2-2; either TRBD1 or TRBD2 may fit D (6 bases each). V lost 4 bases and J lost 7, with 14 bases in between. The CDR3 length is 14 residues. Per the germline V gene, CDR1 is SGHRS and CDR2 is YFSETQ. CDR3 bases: TGCGCCAGCAGCCCGGGGGCGCGACACGGGGAGCTGTTTTTT. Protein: CASSPGARHGELFF.

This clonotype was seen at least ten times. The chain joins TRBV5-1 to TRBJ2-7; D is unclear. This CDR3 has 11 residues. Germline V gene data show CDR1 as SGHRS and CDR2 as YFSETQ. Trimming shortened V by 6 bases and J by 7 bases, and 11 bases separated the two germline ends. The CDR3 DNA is TGCGCCAGCAACGACCAGGTGGAGCAGTACTTC. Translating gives CASNDQVEQYF.

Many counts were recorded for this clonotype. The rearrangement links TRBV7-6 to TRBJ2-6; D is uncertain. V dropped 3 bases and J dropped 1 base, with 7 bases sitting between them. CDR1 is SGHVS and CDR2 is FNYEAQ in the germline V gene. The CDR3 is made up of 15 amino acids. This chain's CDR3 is CASSFKASGANVLTF. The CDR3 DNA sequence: TGTGCCAGCAGCTTCAAGGCTTCTGGGGCCAACGTCCTGACTTTC.

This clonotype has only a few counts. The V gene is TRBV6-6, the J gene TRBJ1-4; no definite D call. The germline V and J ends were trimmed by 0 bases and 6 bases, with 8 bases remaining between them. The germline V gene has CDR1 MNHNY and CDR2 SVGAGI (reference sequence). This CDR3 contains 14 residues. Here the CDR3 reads CASSYSFSHEKLFF. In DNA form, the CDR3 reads TGTGCCAGCAGTTACTCGTTCAGCCATGAAAAACTGTTTTTT.

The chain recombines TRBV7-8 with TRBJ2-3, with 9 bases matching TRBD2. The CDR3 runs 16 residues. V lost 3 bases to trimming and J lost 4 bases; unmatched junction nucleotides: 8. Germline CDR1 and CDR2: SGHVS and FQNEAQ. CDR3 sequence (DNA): TGTGCCAGCAGCTTGGCGAGGACTAGCGTCCCAGATACGCAGTATTTT. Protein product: CASSLARTSVPDTQYF. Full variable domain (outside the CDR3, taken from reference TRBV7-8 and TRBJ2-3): GAGVSQSPRYKVAKRGQDVALRCDPISGHVSLFWYQQALGQGPEFLTYFQNEAQLDKSGLPSDRFFAERPEGSVSTLKIQRTQQEDSAVYLCASSLARTSVPDTQYFGPGTRLTVL.

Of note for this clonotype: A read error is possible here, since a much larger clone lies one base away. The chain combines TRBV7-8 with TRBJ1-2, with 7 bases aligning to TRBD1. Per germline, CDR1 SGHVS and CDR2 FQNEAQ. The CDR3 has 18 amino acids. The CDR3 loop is CASSLATSRGGPSYGYAF. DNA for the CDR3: TGTGCCAGCAGCTTAGCGACGAGCCGAGGGGGCCCTAGCTATGGCTACGCCTTC.

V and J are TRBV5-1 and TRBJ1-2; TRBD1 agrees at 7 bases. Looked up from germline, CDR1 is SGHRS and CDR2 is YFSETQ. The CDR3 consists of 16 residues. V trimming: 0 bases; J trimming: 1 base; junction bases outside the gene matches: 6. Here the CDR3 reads CASSLERDSNNYGYTF. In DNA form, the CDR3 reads TGCGCCAGCAGCTTGGAACGGGACAGCAATAACTATGGCTACACCTTC.

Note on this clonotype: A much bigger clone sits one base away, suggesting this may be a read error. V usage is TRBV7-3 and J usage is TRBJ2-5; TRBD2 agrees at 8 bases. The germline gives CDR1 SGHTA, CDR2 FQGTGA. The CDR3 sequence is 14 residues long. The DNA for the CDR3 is TGTGCCAGCAGCAGGATAGCGGGGCAAGAGACCCAGCACTTC. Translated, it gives CASSRIAGQETQHF. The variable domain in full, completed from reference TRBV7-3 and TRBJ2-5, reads GAGVSQTPSNKVTEKGKYVELRCDPISGHTALYWYRQSLGQGPEFLIYFQGTGAADDSGLPNDRFFAVRPEGSVSTLKIQRTERGDSAVYLCASSRIAGQETQHFGPGTRLLVL.

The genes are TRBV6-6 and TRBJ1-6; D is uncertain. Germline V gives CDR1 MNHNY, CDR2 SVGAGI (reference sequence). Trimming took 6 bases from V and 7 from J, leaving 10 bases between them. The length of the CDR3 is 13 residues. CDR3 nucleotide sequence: TGTGCCAGCAGGGACCTCTCGAATTCACCCCTCCACTTT. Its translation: CASRDLSNSPLHF.

The CDR3 DNA sequence: TGTGCCAGCTCACCGAGGGTGGGCAAAAGCTCGGCACCCCTCCACTTT. It translates to CASSPRVGKSSAPLHF. This sequence joins TRBV5-6 and TRBJ1-6; D gene ambiguous. This CDR3 has 16 residues. The germline V gene encodes CDR1 SGHDT and CDR2 YYEEEE. V lost 7 bases and J 11 bases, leaving 25 bases between the germline ends.

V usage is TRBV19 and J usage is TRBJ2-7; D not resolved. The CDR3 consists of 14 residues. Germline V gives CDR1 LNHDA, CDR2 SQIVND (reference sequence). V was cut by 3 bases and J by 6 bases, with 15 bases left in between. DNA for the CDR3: TGTGCCAGTAGTATTGAGGCAGGTTGGCGCGAGCAGTACTTC. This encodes CASSIEAGWREQYF.

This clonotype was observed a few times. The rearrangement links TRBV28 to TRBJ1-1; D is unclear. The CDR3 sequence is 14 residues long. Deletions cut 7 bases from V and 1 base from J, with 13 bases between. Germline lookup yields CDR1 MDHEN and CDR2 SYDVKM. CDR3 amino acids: CASMREMENTEAFF. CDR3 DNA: TGTGCCAGCATGAGGGAGATGGAGAACACTGAAGCTTTCTTT.

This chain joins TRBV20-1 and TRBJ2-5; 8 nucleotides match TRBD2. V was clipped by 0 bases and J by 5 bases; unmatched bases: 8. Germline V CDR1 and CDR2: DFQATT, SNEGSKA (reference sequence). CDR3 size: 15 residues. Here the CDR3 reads CSARDLREGLETQYF. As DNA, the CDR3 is TGCAGTGCTAGAGATCTACGGGAGGGCCTGGAGACCCAGTACTTC.

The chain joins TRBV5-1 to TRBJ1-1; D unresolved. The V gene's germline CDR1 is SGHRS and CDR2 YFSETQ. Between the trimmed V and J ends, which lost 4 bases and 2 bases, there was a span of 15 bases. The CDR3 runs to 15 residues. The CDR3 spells CASSPMITDNTEAFF. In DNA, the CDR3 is TGCGCCAGCAGCCCAATGATAACGGACAACACTGAAGCTTTCTTT.

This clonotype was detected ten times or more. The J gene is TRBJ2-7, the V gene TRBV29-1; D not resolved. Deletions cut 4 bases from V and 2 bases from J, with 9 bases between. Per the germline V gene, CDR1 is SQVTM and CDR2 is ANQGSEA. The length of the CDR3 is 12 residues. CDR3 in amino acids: CSVALSPYEQYF. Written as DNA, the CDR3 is TGCAGCGTTGCTCTAAGCCCCTACGAGCAGTACTTC.

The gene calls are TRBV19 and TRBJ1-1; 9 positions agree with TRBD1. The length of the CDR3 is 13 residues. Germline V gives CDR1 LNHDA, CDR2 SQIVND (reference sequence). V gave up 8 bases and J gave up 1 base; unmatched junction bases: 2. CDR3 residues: CASGQGTNTEAFF. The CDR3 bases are TGTGCCAGTGGACAGGGGACGAACACTGAAGCTTTCTTT. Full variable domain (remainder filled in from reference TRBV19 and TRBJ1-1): DGGITQSPKYLFRKEGQNVTLSCEQNLNHDAMYWYRQDPGQGLRLIYYSQIVNDFQKGDIAEGYSVSREKKESFPLTVTSAQKNPTAFYLCASGQGTNTEAFFGQGTRLTVV.

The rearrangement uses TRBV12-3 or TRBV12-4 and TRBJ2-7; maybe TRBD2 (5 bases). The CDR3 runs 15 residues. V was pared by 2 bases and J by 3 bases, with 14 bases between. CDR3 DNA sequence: TGTGCCAGCAGTTTACCCCGGGGTGGCCGCTACGAGCAGTACTTC. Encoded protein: CASSLPRGGRYEQYF.

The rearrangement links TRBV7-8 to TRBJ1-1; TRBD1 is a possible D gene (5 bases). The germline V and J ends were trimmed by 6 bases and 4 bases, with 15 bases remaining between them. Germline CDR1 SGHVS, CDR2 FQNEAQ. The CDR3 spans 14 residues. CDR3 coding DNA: TGTGCCAGCAGGGGGGGACGGGGGGGCACTGAAGCTTTCTTT. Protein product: CASRGGRGGTEAFF.

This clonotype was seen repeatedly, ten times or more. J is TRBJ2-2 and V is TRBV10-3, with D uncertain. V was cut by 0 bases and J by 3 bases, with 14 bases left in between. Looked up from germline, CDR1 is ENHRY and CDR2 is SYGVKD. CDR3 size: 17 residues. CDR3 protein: CAISESVLAADTGELFF. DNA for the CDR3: TGTGCCATCAGTGAGTCGGTCTTAGCAGCTGACACCGGGGAGCTGTTTTTT.